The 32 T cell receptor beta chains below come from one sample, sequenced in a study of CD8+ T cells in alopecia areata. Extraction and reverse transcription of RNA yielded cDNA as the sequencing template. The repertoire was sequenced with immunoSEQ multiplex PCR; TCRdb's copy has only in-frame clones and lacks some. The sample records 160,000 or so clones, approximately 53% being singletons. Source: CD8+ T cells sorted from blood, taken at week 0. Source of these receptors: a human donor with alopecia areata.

The CDR3 nucleotides read TGTGCCAGCAGCGACGTCCTGGGAGCGGGGGATGTGACAGATACGCAGTATTTT. Translating it yields CASSDVLGAGDVTDTQYF. The gene calls are TRBV5-6 and TRBJ2-3; 8 positions match TRBD2. Germline CDR1 and CDR2: SGHDT and YYEEEE. The V and J ends lost 4 bases and 3 bases, in that order; junction bases with no gene match: 16. The CDR3 has 18 amino acids.

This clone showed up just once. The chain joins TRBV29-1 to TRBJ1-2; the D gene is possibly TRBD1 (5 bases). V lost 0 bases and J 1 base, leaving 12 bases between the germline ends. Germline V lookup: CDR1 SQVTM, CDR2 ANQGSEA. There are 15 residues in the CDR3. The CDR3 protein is CSVEDFRDFNYGYTF. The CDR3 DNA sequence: TGCAGCGTTGAAGATTTTCGGGACTTTAACTATGGCTACACCTTC.

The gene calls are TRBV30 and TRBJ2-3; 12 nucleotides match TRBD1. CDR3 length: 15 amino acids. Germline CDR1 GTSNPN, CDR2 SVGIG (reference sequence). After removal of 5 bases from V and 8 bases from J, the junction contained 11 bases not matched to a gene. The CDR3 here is CAWETGTGGFVTQYF. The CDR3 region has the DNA TGTGCCTGGGAAACCGGGACAGGGGGCTTTGTTACGCAGTATTTT.

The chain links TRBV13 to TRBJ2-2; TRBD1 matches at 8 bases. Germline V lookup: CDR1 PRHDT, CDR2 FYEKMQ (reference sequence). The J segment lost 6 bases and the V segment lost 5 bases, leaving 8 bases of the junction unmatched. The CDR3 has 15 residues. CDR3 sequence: CASSARTGFPGELFF. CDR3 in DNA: TGTGCCAGCAGCGCCCGGACAGGGTTCCCCGGGGAGCTGTTTTTT.

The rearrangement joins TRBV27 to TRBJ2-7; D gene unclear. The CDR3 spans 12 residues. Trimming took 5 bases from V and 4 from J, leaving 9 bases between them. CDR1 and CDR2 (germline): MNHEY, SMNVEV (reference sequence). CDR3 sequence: CASSNLGYEQYF. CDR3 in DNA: TGTGCCAGCAGTAATTTAGGATACGAGCAGTACTTC.

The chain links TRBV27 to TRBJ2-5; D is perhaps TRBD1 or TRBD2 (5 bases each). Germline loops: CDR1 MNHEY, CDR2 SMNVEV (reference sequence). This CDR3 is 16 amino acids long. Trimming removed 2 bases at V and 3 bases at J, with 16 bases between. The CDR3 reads CASSLSPTGTKETQYF. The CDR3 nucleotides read TGTGCCAGCAGTTTAAGCCCCACCGGGACCAAAGAGACCCAGTACTTC.

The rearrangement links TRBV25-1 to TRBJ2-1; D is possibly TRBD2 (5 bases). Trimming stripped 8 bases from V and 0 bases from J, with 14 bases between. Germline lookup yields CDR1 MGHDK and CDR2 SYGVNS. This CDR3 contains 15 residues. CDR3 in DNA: TGTGCCAGCGCAAAGAGTACTAGCTCCTACAATGAGCAGTTCTTC. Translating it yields CASAKSTSSYNEQFF.

CDR3 DNA sequence: TGTGCCAGCAGCCAGTCCGGGACCTGGAGGGGAGATGGCTACACCTTC. This encodes CASSQSGTWRGDGYTF. The rearrangement links TRBV7-9 to TRBJ1-2, with a weak D call TRBD1 (5 bases). Germline V gene sequence: CDR1 SEHNR, CDR2 FQNEAQ (reference sequence). This CDR3 spans 16 amino acids. V was shortened by 5 bases and J by 6 bases, with 22 bases between the two germline ends.

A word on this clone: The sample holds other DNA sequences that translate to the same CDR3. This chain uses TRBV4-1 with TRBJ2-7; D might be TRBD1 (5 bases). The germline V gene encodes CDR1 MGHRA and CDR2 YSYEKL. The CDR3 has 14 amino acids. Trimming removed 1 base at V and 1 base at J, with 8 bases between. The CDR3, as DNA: TGCGCCAGCAGCCAAGGGCAGGGTTCCTACGAGCAGTACTTC. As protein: CASSQGQGSYEQYF.

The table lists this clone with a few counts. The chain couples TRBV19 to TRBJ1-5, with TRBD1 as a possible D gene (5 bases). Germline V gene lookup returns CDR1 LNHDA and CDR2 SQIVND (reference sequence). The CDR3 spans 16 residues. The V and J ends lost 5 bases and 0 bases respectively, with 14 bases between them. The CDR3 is CASSWAGGDSNQPQHF. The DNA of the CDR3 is TGTGCCAGTAGTTGGGCAGGAGGGGATAGCAATCAGCCCCAGCATTTT.

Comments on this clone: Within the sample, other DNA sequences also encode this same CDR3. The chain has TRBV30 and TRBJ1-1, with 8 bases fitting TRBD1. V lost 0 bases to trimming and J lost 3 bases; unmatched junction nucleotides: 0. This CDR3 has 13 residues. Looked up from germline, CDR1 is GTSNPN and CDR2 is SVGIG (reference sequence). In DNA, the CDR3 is TGTGCCTGGAGTGTGGACAGGGACACTGAAGCTTTCTTT. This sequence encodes CAWSVDRDTEAFF.

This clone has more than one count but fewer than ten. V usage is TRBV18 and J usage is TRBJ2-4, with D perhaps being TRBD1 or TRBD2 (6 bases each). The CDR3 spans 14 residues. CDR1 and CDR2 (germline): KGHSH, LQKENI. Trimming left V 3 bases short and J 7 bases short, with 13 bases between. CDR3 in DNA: TGTGCCAGCTCACCCGGGGGCAGTATGAACATTCAGTACTTC. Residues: CASSPGGSMNIQYF.

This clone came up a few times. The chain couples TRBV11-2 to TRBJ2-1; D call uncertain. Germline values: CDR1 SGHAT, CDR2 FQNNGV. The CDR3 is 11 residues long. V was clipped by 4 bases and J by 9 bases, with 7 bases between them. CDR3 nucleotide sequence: TGTGCCAGCAGCTGGGAAGCTGAGCAGTTCTTC. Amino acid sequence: CASSWEAEQFF.

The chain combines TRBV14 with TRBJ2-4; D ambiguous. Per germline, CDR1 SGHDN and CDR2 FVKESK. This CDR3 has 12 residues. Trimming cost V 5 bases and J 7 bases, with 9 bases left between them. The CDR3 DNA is TGTGCCAGCAGCGAAGGTGGGAACATTCAGTACTTC. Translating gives CASSEGGNIQYF.

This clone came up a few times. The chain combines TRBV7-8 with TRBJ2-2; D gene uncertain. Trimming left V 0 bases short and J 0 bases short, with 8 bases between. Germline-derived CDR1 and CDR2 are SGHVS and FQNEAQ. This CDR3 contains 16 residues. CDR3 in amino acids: CASSLARLPNTGELFF. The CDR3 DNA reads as TGTGCCAGCAGCTTAGCGCGGCTGCCGAACACCGGGGAGCTGTTTTTT.

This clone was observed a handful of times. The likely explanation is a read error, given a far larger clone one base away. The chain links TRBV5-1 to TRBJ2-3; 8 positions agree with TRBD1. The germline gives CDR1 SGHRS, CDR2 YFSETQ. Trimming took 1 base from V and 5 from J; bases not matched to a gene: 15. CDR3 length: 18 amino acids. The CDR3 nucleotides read TGCGCCAGCAGCTTGTGGCGATTTGACAGGGGAAGAGGAGATACGCAGTATTTT. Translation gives CASSLWRFDRGRGDTQYF. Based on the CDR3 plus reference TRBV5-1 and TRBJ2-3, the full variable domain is KAGVTQTPRYLIKTRGQQVTLSCSPISGHRSVSWYQQTPGQGLQFLFEYFSETQRNKGNFPGRFSGRQFSNSRSEMNVSTLELGDSALYLCASSLWRFDRGRGDTQYFGPGTRLTVL.

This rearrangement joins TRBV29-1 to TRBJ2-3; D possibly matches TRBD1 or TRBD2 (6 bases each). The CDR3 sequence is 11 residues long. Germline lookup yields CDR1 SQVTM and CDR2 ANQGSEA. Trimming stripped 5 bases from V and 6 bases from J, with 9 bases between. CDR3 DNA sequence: TGCAGCGTTCAAGGGGGGGATACGCAGTATTTT. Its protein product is CSVQGGDTQYF.

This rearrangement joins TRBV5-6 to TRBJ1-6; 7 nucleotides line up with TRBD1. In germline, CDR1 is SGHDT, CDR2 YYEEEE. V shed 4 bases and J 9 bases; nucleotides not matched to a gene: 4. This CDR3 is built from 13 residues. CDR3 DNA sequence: TGTGCCAGCAGCCCTTCAGGGGGTTCACCCCTCCACTTT. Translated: CASSPSGGSPLHF.

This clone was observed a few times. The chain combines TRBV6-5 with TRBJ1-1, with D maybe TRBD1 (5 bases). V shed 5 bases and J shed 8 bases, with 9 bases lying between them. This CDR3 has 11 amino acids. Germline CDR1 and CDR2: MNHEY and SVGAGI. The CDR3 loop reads CASSDRQEAFF. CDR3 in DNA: TGTGCCAGCAGTGACCGACAGGAAGCTTTCTTT.

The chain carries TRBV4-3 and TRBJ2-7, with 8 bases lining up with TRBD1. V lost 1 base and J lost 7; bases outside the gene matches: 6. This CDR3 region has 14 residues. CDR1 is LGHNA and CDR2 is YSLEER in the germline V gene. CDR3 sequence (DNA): TGCGCCAGCAGCCAAGTAAAACAGGGGGTTGAGCAGTACTTC. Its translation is CASSQVKQGVEQYF.

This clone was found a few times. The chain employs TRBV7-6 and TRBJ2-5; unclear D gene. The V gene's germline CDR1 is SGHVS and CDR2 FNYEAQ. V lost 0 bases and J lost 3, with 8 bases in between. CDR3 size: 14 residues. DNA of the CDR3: TGTGCCAGCAGCTTAGCCCGACTGGAAGAGACCCAGTACTTC. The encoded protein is CASSLARLEETQYF. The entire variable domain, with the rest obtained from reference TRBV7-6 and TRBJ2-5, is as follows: GAGVSQSPRYKVTKRGQDVALRCDPISGHVSLYWYRQALGQGPEFLTYFNYEAQQDKSGLPNDRFSAERPEGSISTLTIQRTEQRDSAMYRCASSLARLEETQYFGPGTRLLVL.

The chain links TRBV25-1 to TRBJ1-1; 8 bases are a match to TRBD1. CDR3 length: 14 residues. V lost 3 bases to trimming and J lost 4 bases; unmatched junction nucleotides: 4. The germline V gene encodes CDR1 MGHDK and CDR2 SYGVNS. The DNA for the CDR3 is TGTGCCAGCAGTGAGGACAGGGACATCACTGAAGCTTTCTTT. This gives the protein CASSEDRDITEAFF.

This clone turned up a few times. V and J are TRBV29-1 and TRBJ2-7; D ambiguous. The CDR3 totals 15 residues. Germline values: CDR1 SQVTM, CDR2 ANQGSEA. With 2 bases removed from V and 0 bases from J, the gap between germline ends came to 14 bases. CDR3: CSVESEESSSYEQYF. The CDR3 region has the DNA TGCAGCGTTGAAAGTGAAGAAAGTAGCTCCTACGAGCAGTACTTC.

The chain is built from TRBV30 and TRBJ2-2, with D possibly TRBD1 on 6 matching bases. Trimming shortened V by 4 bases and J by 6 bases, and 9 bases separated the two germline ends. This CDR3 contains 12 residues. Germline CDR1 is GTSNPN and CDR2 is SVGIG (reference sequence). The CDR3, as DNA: TGTGCCTGGACTCCAGGGGCCGGGGAGCTGTTTTTT. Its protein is CAWTPGAGELFF. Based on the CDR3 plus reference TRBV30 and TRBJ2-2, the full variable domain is SQTIHQWPATLVQPVGSPLSLECTVEGTSNPNLYWYRQAAGRGLQLLFYSVGIGQISSEVPQNLSASRPQDRQFILSSKKLLLSDSGFYLCAWTPGAGELFFGEGSRLTVL.

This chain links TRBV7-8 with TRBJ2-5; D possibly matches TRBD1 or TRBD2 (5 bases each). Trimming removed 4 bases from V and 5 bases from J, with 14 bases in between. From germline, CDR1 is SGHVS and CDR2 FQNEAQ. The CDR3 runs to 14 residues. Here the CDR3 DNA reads TGTGCCAGCAGCTCCCGGGACCCCGGGGAGACCCAGTACTTC. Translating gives CASSSRDPGETQYF.

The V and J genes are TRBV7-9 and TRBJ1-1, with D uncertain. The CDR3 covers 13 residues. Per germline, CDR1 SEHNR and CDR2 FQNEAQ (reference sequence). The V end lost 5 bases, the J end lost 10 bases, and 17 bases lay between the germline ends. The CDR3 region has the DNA TGTGCCAGCAGCCAAGGAGGAGGGTTGGGAGCTTTCTTT. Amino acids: CASSQGGGLGAFF.

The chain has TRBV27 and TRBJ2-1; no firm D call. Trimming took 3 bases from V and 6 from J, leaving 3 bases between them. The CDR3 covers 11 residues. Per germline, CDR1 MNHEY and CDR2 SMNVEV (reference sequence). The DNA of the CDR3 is TGTGCCAGCAGTTTTTCCAATGAGCAGTTCTTC. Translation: CASSFSNEQFF.

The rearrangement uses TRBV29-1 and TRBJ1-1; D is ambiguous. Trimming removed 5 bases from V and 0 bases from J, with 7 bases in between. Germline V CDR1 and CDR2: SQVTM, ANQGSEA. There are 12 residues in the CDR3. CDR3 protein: CSVYVLNTEAFF. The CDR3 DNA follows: TGCAGCGTTTACGTTTTGAACACTGAAGCTTTCTTT.

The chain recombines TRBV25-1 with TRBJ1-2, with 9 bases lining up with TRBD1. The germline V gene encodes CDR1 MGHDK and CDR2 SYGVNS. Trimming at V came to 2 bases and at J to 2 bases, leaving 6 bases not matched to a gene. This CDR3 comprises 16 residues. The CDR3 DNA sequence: TGTGCCAGCAGTGAAAAGGCTACAGGGGGCAACTATGGCTACACCTTC. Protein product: CASSEKATGGNYGYTF.

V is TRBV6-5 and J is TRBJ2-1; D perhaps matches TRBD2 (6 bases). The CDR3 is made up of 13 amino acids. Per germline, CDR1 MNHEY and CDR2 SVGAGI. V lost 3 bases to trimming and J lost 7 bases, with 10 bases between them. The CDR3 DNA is TGTGCCAGCAGTTATGGGGGGAGTAATGAGCAGTTCTTC. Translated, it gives CASSYGGSNEQFF.

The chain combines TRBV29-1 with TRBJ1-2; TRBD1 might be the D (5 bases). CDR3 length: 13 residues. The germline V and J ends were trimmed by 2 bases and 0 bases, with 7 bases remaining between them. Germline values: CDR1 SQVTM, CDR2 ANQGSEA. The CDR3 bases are TGCAGCGTTGAACAGGGTTCTAACTATGGCTACACCTTC. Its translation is CSVEQGSNYGYTF.

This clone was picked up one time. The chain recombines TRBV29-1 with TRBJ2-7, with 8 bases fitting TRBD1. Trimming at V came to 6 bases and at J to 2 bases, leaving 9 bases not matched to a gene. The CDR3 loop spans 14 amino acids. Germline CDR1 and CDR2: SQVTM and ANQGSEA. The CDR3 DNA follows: TGCAGCGTGGACATAGGACAGGGAACCTACGAGCAGTACTTC. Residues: CSVDIGQGTYEQYF.